The rows below give T cell receptor beta chains drawn from one sample of a study of human T cells and chemical hapten exposure. In TCRdb, the RACE reads were re-called with MiXCR into one record per CDR3 protein. The table lists about 380,000 distinct CDR3 sequences, roughly 4.8% of them singletons. Sequencing was performed on whole blood, taken in connection with sensitization to the hapten diphenylcyclopropenone (DPC). The source is a woman in her forties or fifties with alopecia areata. Some clones in this sample may be carry-over from other donors' samples. Each CDR3 is given with its conserved first and last residue. Fields, in order: V gene, J gene, clone size, D gene, CDR3 DNA, CDR3 protein. The D gene is left open where the match is weak. Clone size is not always given. Where it is, it says once, few, many or a class for expanded clones.

v_gene: TRBV4-3; j_gene: TRBJ1-5; abundance: many; d_gene: -; CDR3nt: TGCGCCAGCAGCCAAGATGAGGGCCAGCCCCAGCATTTT; CDR3aa: CASSQDEGQPQHF
v_gene: TRBV5-4; j_gene: TRBJ2-5; abundance: many; d_gene: TRBD1; CDR3nt: TGTGCCAGCAGCAGCTGGGACAGAAACCAAGAGACCCAGTACTTC; CDR3aa: CASSSWDRNQETQYF
v_gene: TRBV20-1; j_gene: TRBJ1-1; abundance: many; d_gene: -; CDR3nt: TGCAGTGCTAGAGACCCACGCTTGAACACTGAAGCTTTCTTT; CDR3aa: CSARDPRLNTEAFF
v_gene: TRBV12-3/TRBV12-4; j_gene: TRBJ1-1; abundance: many; d_gene: -; CDR3nt: TGTGCCAGCAGTTTAGGCTTCCGGGACAAAGGTGAAGCTTTCTTT; CDR3aa: CASSLGFRDKGEAFF
v_gene: TRBV28; j_gene: TRBJ2-4; abundance: many; d_gene: -; CDR3nt: TGTGCCAGCCTGGATTCTCTGAAAAACATTCAGTACTTC; CDR3aa: CASLDSLKNIQYF
v_gene: TRBV7-9; j_gene: TRBJ1-2; abundance: many; d_gene: -; CDR3nt: TGTGCCAGCAGCTTTGGGGCCTCTAACTATGGCTACACCTTC; CDR3aa: CASSFGASNYGYTF
v_gene: TRBV30; j_gene: TRBJ1-5; abundance: -; d_gene: -; CDR3nt: TGTGCCTGGAGTGTACGGAGTAGGGGGAATCAGCCCCAGCATTTT; CDR3aa: CAWSVRSRGNQPQHF
v_gene: TRBV15; j_gene: TRBJ2-1; abundance: few; d_gene: TRBD1; CDR3nt: TGTGCCACCAGCAGACCGGGACAGGGAATGGATGAGCAGTTCTTC; CDR3aa: CATSRPGQGMDEQFF
v_gene: TRBV20-1; j_gene: TRBJ2-5; abundance: many; d_gene: TRBD2; CDR3nt: TGCAGTGCTAGGACTAGCGGGAGTGAGACCCAGTACTTC; CDR3aa: CSARTSGSETQYF
v_gene: TRBV6-6; j_gene: TRBJ1-1; abundance: -; d_gene: TRBD1; CDR3nt: TGTGCCAGCAGTTACTCGCTGACAGGGGTAAATACTGAAGCTTTCTTT; CDR3aa: CASSYSLTGVNTEAFF
v_gene: TRBV3-1; j_gene: TRBJ2-7; abundance: -; d_gene: TRBD1; CDR3nt: TGTGCCAGCAGCCCTCACAGGGGGTACGAGCAGTACTTC; CDR3aa: CASSPHRGYEQYF
v_gene: TRBV5-6; j_gene: TRBJ1-2; abundance: -; d_gene: TRBD1; CDR3nt: TGTGCCAGCAGCGTCCCGGGACAGGTCGTCTATGGCTACACCTTC; CDR3aa: CASSVPGQVVYGYTF
v_gene: TRBV4-3; j_gene: TRBJ2-3; abundance: many; d_gene: TRBD2; CDR3nt: TGCGCCAGCAGCCAAGTCGGGAGGGCCCCAGATACGCAGTATTTT; CDR3aa: CASSQVGRAPDTQYF
v_gene: TRBV11-2; j_gene: TRBJ1-1; abundance: -; d_gene: -; CDR3nt: TGTGCCAGCAGCTTTACTAGCGGAGCTTTCTTT; CDR3aa: CASSFTSGAFF
v_gene: TRBV5-1; j_gene: TRBJ2-7; abundance: -; d_gene: TRBD2; CDR3nt: TGCGCCAGCAGCTTGGCCGGGGGGGACGGCGAGCAGTACTTC; CDR3aa: CASSLAGGDGEQYF
v_gene: TRBV11-2; j_gene: TRBJ2-3; abundance: -; d_gene: -; CDR3nt: TGTGCCAGCAGCACCCCCCCGGGGGACCGCACAGATACGCAGTATTTT; CDR3aa: CASSTPPGDRTDTQYF
v_gene: TRBV5-1; j_gene: TRBJ1-1; abundance: many; d_gene: -; CDR3nt: TGCGCCAGCAGCTTGCTTTCCGTGGACACTGAAGCTTTCTTT; CDR3aa: CASSLLSVDTEAFF
v_gene: TRBV27; j_gene: TRBJ1-5; abundance: many; d_gene: -; CDR3nt: TGTGCCAGCAGTTCCACAGGTTACCAGCCCCAGCATTTT; CDR3aa: CASSSTGYQPQHF
v_gene: TRBV7-8; j_gene: TRBJ2-1; abundance: many; d_gene: -; CDR3nt: TGTGCCAGCAGCTGGGGGCCGGGCGGGGCACCCTTGGGTGAGCAGTTCTTC; CDR3aa: CASSWGPGGAPLGEQFF
v_gene: TRBV11-2; j_gene: TRBJ2-7; abundance: many; d_gene: -; CDR3nt: TGTGCCAGCAGTCATCAGGGCCCTTATGGTAACGAGCAGTACTTC; CDR3aa: CASSHQGPYGNEQYF
v_gene: TRBV6-4; j_gene: TRBJ2-1; abundance: -; d_gene: -; CDR3nt: TGTGCCAGCAGATTGACTAGCAATGAGCAGTTCTTC; CDR3aa: CASRLTSNEQFF
v_gene: TRBV9; j_gene: TRBJ2-3; abundance: few; d_gene: -; CDR3nt: TGTGCCAGCAGCGTAGAATGGGGGTCAGATACGCAGTATTTT; CDR3aa: CASSVEWGSDTQYF
v_gene: TRBV10-3; j_gene: TRBJ1-6; abundance: many; d_gene: TRBD1; CDR3nt: TGTGCCATCAGTGAGGGGACAGGGGGCTCACCCCTCCACTTT; CDR3aa: CAISEGTGGSPLHF